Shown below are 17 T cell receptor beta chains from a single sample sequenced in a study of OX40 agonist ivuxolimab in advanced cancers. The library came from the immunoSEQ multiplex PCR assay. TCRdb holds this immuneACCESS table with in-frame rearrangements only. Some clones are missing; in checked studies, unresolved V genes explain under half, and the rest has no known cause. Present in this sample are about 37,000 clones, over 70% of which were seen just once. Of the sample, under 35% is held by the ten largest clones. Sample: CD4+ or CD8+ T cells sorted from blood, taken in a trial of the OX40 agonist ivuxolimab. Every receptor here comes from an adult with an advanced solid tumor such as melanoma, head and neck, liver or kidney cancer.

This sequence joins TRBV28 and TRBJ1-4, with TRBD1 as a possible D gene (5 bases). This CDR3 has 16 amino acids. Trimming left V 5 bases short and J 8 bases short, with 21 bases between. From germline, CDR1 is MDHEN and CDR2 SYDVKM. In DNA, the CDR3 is TGTGCCAGCAGTGCTGGGGGGTCTCTCTTCGAGGAAAAACTGTTTTTT. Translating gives CASSAGGSLFEEKLFF.

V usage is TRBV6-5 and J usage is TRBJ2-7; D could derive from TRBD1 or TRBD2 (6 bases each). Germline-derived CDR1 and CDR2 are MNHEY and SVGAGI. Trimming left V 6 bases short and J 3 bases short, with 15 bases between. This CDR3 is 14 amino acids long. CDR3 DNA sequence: TGTGCCAGCAGCTATCCCGGGGGCGGCTACGAGCAGTACTTC. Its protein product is CASSYPGGGYEQYF.

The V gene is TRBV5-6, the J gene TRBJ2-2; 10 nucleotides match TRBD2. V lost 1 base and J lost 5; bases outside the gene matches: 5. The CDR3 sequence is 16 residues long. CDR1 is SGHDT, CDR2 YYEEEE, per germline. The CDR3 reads CASSLRASGSTGELFF. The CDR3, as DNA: TGTGCCAGCAGCTTGAGGGCTAGCGGGAGTACCGGGGAGCTGTTTTTT.

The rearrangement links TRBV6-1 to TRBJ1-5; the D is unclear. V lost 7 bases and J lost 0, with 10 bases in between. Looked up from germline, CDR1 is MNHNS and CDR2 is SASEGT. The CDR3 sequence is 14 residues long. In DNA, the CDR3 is TGTGCCAGCACTAGACGGGATAGCAATCAGCCCCAGCATTTT. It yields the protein CASTRRDSNQPQHF.

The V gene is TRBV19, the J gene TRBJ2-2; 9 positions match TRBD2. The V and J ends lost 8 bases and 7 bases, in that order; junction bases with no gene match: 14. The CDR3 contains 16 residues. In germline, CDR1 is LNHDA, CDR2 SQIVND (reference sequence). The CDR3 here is CASLSRTSERVGELFF. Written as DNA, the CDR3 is TGTGCCAGTCTTTCAAGGACTAGCGAGCGGGTCGGGGAGCTGTTTTTT.

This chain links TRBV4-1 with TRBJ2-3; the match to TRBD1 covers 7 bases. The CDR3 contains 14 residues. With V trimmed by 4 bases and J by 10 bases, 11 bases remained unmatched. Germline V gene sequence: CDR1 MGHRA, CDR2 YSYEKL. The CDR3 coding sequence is TGCGCCAGCAGCCGGGAACTTAACACAGGGGCGCAGTATTTT. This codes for CASSRELNTGAQYF.

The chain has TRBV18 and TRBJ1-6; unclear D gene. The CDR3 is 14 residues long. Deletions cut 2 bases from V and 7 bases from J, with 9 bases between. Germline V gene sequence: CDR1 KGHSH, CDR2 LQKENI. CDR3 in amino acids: CASSPIGNNSPLHF. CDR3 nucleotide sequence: TGTGCCAGCTCACCAATAGGGAACAATTCACCCCTCCACTTT.

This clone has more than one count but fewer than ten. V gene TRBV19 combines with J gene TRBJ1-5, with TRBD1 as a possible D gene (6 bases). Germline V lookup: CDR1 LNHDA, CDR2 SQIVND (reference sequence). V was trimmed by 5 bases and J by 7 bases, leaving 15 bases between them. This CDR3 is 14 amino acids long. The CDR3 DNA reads TGTGCCAGTAGTCGGGATGGGGGCCGGCAGCCCCAGCATTTT. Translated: CASSRDGGRQPQHF.

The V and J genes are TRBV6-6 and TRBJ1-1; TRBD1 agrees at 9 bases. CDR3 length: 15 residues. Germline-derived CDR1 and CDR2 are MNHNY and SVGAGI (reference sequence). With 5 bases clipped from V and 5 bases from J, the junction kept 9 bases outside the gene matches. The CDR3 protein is CASSARGQGTTEAFF. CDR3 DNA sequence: TGTGCCAGCAGTGCCCGGGGACAGGGTACGACTGAAGCTTTCTTT.

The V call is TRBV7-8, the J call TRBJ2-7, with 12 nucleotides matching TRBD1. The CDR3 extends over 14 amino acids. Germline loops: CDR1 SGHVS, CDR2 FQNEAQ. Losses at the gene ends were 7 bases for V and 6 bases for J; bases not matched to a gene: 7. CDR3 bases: TGTGCCAGCACCCCCCGGGACAGGGGGCGCGAGCAGTACTTC. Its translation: CASTPRDRGREQYF.

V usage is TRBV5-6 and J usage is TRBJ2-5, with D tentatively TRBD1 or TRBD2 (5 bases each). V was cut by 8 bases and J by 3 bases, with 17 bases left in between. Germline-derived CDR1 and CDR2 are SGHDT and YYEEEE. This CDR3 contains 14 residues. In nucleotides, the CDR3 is TGTGCCAGTTACGGGGCATGGAGTAAAGAGACCCAGTACTTC. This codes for CASYGAWSKETQYF.

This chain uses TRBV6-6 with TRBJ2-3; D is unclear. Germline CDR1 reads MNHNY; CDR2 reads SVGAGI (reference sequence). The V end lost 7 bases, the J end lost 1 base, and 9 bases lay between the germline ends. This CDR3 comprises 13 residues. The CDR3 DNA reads TGTGCCAGCAAAGGAACCGGCACAGATACGCAGTATTTT. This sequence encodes CASKGTGTDTQYF.

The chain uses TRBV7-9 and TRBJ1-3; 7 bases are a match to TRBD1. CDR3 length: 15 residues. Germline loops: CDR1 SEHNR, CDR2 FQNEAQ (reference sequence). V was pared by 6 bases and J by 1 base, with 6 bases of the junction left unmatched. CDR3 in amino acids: CASSPMTGSGNTIYF. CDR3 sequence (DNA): TGTGCCAGCAGTCCTATGACAGGGTCTGGAAACACCATATATTTT. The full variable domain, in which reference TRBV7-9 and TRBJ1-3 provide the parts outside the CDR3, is DTGVSQNPRHKITKRGQNVTFRCDPISEHNRLYWYRQTLGQGPEFLTYFQNEAQLEKSRLLSDRFSAERPKGSFSTLEIQRTEQGDSAMYLCASSPMTGSGNTIYFGEGSWLTVV.

CDR3 loop: CASSQLEEQFF. DNA for the CDR3: TGTGCCAGCAGCCAATTGGAAGAGCAGTTCTTC. The rearrangement joins TRBV6-6 to TRBJ2-1, with D uncertain. CDR3 length equals 11 residues. The germline V and J ends were trimmed by 6 bases and 10 bases, with 10 bases remaining between them. The germline gives CDR1 MNHNY, CDR2 SVGAGI (reference sequence).

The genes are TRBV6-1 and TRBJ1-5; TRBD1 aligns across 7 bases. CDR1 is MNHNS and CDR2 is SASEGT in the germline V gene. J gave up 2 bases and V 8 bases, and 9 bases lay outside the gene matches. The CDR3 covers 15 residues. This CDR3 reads CASRETGIGNQPQHF. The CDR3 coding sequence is TGTGCCAGCCGGGAGACAGGGATCGGCAATCAGCCCCAGCATTTT.

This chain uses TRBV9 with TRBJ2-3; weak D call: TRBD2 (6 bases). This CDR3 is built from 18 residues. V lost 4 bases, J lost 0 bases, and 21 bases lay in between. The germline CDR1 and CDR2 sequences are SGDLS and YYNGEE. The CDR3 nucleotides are TGTGCCAGCAGCCCCCGGGACTCCCCCTCTACTAGCACAGATACGCAGTATTTT. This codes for CASSPRDSPSTSTDTQYF.

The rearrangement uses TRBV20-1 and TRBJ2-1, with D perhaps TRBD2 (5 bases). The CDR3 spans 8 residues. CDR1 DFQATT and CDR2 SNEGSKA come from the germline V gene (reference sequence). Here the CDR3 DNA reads TGCAGCGAGCGGGAGCAGTTCTTC. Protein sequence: CSEREQFF.